This T cell receptor (beta chain) was obtained from a study of shared T cell receptors in the human thymus. Profiled with immunoSEQ multiplex PCR; TCRdb holds only in-frame clones, not every one. This sample has fewer than 700,000 clones; roughly 90% occur once, and the top ten carry around 0.01%. This same sample was also part of a study on human thymus T cells.

This sequence was found in a boy in the first two years of life with a congenital heart defect. Material: thymocytes.

The CDR3 protein is CSVQIGQGPSSRGIQYF. The CDR3 bases are TGCAGCGTTCAAATTGGACAGGGACCCTCGTCGAGAGGTATTCAGTACTTC. The V gene is TRBV29-1, the J gene TRBJ2-4, with 8 bases identical to TRBD1. This CDR3 has 17 residues. CDR1 SQVTM and CDR2 ANQGSEA come from the germline V gene. The trim removed 5 bases at V and 10 bases at J, leaving 22 bases unmatched.